The 2 T cell receptor beta chains presented below share a single source sample, sequenced in a study of blood T cell repertoires in COVID-19. The table came from immunoSEQ multiplex PCR; TCRdb's copy has only in-frame clones and leaves some out. The sample records around 35,000 clones, 89% being singletons. The specimen was peripheral blood. The source is a human donor in a cohort sampled during active COVID-19.

The chain uses TRBV30 and TRBJ1-1; no clear D. This CDR3 is 14 amino acids long. The germline CDR1 and CDR2 sequences are GTSNPN and SVGIG (reference sequence). With 4 bases removed from V and 4 bases from J, the gap between germline ends came to 16 bases. As DNA, the CDR3 is TGTGCCTGGATCCTTTCCGGGGTATCCACTGAAGCTTTCTTT. It specifies CAWILSGVSTEAFF.

CDR3 nucleotide sequence: TGTGCCAGCAGTGTAACTAGCGGGAGAAAGGCTAATGAGCAGTTCTTC. Residues: CASSVTSGRKANEQFF. The chain employs TRBV28 and TRBJ2-1, with 11 bases fitting TRBD2. CDR3 size: 16 residues. V gave up 5 bases and J gave up 7 bases; unmatched junction bases: 10. Germline CDR1 is MDHEN and CDR2 is SYDVKM.